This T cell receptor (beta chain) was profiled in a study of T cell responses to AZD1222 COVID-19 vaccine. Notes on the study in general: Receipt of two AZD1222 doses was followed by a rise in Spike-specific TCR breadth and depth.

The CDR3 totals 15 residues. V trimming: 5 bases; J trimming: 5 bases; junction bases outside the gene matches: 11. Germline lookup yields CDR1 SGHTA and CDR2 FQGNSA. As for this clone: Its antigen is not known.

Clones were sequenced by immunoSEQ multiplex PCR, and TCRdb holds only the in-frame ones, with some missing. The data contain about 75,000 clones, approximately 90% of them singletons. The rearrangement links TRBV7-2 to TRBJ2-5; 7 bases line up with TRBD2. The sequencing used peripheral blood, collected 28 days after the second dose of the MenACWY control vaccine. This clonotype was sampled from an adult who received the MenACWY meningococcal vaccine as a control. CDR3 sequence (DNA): TGTGCCAGCAGCCGCTCCCAAGCCGGGGGGGAGACCCAGTACTTC. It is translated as CASSRSQAGGETQYF.